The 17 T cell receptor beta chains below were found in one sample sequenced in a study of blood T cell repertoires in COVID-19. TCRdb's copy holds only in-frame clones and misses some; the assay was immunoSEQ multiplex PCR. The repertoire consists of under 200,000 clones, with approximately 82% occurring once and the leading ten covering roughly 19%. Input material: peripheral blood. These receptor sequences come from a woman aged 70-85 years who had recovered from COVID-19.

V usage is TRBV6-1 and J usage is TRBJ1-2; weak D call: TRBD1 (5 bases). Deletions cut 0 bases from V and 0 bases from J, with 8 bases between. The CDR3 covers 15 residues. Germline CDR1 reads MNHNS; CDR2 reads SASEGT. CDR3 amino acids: CASSEAPTANYGYTF. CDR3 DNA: TGTGCCAGCAGTGAAGCCCCGACAGCTAACTATGGCTACACCTTC.

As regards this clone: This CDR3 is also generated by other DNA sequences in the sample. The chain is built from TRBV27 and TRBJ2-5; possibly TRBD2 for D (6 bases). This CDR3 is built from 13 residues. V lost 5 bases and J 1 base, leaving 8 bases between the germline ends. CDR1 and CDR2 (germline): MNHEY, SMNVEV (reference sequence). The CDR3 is CASSPRGQETQYF. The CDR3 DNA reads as TGTGCCAGCAGTCCGCGGGGCCAAGAGACCCAGTACTTC.

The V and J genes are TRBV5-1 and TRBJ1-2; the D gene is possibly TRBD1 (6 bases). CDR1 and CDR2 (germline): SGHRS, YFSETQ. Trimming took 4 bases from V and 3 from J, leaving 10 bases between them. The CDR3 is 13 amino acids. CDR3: CASSHRVDYGYTF. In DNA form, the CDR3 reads TGCGCCAGCAGCCACAGGGTTGACTATGGCTACACCTTC. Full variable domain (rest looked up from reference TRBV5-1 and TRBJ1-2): KAGVTQTPRYLIKTRGQQVTLSCSPISGHRSVSWYQQTPGQGLQFLFEYFSETQRNKGNFPGRFSGRQFSNSRSEMNVSTLELGDSALYLCASSHRVDYGYTFGSGTRLTVV.

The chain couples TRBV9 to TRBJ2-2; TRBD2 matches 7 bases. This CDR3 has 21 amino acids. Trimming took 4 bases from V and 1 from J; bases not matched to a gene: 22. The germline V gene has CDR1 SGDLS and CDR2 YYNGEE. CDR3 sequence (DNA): TGTGCCAGCAGCCCGAGGGGTCGGGGAGGGCTAGCGGAGGAGAACACCGGGGAGCTGTTTTTT. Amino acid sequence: CASSPRGRGGLAEENTGELFF. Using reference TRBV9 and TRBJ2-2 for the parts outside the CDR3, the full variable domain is DSGVTQTPKHLITATGQRVTLRCSPRSGDLSVYWYQQSLDQGLQFLIQYYNGEERAKGNILERFSAQQFPDLHSELNLSSLELGDSALYFCASSPRGRGGLAEENTGELFFGEGSRLTVL.

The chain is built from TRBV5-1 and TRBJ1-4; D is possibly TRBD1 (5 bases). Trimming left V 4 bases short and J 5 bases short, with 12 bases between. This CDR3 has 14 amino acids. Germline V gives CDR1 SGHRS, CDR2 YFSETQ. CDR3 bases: TGCGCCAGCAGCCGGGGGTCCAGGAATGAAAAACTGTTTTTT. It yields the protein CASSRGSRNEKLFF.

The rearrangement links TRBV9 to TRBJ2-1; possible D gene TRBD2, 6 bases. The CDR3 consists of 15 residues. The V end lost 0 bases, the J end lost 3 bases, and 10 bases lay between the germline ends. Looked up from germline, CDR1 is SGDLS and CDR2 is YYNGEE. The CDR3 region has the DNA TGTGCCAGCAGCGTAGCTGGGACTTACTACAATGAGCAGTTCTTC. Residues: CASSVAGTYYNEQFF.

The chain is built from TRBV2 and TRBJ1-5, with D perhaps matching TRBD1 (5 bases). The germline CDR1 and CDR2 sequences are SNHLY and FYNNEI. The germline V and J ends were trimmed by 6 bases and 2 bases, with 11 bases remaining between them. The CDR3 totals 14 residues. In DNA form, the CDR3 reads TGTGCCAGCAGCGACGGGGGAGGCAATCAGCCCCAGCATTTT. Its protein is CASSDGGGNQPQHF.

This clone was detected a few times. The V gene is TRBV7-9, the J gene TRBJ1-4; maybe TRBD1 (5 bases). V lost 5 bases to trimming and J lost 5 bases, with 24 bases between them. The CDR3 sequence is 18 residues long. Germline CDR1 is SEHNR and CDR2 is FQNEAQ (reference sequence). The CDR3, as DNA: TGTGCCAGCAGCCCCTCGGGGGGGATGAGGACCTTAAATGAAAAACTGTTTTTT. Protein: CASSPSGGMRTLNEKLFF.

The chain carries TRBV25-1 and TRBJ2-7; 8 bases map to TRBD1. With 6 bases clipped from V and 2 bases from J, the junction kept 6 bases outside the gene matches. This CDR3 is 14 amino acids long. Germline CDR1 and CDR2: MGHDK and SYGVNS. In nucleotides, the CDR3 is TGTGCCAGCAGCCCCCGGACAGGGACCTACGAGCAGTACTTC. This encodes CASSPRTGTYEQYF.

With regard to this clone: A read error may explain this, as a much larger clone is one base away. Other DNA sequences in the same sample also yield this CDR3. The CDR3 loop is CASSPGQGLYGYTF. The CDR3 DNA sequence: TGTGCCAGCTCACCGGGACAGGGACTCTATGGCTACACCTTC. The chain uses TRBV18 and TRBJ1-2; 9 bases fit TRBD1. Germline CDR1 is KGHSH and CDR2 is LQKENI. CDR3 length: 14 amino acids. V lost 3 bases to trimming and J lost 4 bases; unmatched junction nucleotides: 3.

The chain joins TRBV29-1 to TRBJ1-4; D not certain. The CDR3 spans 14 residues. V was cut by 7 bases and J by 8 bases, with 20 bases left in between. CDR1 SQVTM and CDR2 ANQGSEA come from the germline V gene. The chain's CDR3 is CSATGGVPGEKLFF. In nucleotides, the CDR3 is TGCAGCGCCACGGGCGGGGTCCCGGGGGAAAAACTGTTTTTT.

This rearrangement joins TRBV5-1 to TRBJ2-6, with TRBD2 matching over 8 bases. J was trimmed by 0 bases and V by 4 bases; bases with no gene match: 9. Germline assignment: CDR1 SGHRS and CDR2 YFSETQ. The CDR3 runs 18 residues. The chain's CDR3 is CASSPSGGSPSGANVLTF. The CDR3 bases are TGCGCCAGCAGCCCCAGCGGGGGATCCCCCTCTGGGGCCAACGTCCTGACTTTC.

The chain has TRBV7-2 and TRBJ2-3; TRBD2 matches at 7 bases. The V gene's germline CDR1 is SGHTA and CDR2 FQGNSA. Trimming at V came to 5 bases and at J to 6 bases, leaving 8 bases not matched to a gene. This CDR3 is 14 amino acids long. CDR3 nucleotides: TGTGCCAGCAGCGTGGGGACTAACTTGGATACGCAGTATTTT. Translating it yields CASSVGTNLDTQYF.

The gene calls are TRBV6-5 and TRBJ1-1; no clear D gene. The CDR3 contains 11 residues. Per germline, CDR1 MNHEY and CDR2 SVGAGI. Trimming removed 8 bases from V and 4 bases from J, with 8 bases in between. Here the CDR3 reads CASGRATEAFF. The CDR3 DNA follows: TGTGCCAGCGGGAGAGCCACTGAAGCTTTCTTT.

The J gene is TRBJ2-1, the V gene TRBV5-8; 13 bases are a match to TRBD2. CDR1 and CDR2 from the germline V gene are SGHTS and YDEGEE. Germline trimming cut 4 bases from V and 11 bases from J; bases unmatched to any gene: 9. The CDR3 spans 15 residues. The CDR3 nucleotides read TGTGCCAGCAGCCCCTGGACTAGCGGGAGTCCCAAGCAGTTCTTC. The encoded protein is CASSPWTSGSPKQFF.

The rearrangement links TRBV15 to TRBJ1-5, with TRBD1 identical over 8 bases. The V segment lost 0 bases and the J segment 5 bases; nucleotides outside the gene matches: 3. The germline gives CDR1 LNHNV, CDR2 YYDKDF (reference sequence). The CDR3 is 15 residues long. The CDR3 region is CATSRDTGGDQPQHF. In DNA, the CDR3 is TGTGCCACCAGCAGAGACACAGGGGGTGATCAGCCCCAGCATTTT.

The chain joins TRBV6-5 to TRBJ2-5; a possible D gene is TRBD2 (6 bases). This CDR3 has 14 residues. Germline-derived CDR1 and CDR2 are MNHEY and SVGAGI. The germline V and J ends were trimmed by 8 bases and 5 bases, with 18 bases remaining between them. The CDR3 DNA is TGTGCCAGCCTTGGGGACTCTTCCTGGGAGACCCAGTACTTC. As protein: CASLGDSSWETQYF.